The 21 T cell receptor beta chains below were found in one sample sequenced in a study of blood T cell repertoires in COVID-19. Measured with immunoSEQ multiplex PCR; TCRdb has only the in-frame clones, and not every one. The profile shows approximately 150,000 clones, more than 75% of them singletons. What was sequenced was peripheral blood. The receptors were sampled from a man aged 18 to 35 with COVID-19, enrolled during active disease.

V and J are TRBV5-4 and TRBJ2-7; perhaps TRBD2 as D (5 bases). The CDR3 loop spans 12 amino acids. CDR1 is SGHNT and CDR2 is YYREEE in the germline V gene (reference sequence). V was pared by 4 bases and J by 3 bases, with 8 bases between. CDR3 DNA sequence: TGTGCCAGCAGCCTACTAGGCTACGAGCAGTACTTC. Its protein product is CASSLLGYEQYF.

The V call is TRBV5-1, the J call TRBJ2-7; 8 bases are shared with TRBD2. V dropped 3 bases and J dropped 0; count of bases not matched to a gene: 8. The CDR3 has 16 amino acids. CDR1 is SGHRS and CDR2 is YFSETQ in the germline V gene. CDR3 in amino acids: CASSSPGTSSSYEQYF. The CDR3 DNA is TGCGCCAGCAGCTCCCCCGGGACTAGTTCCTCCTACGAGCAGTACTTC.

V and J are TRBV6-5 and TRBJ1-1; D is perhaps TRBD1 (5 bases). V lost 5 bases to trimming and J lost 3 bases, with 10 bases between them. The CDR3 runs to 13 residues. CDR1 is MNHEY, CDR2 SVGAGI, per germline. CDR3 sequence (DNA): TGTGCCAGCAGTAGAGGCAGGGACACTGAAGCTTTCTTT. It encodes CASSRGRDTEAFF.

The chain is built from TRBV3-1 (or the pseudogene TRBV3-2) and TRBJ2-1; 12 bases are shared with TRBD2. J gave up 6 bases and V 2 bases, and 11 bases lay outside the gene matches. The CDR3 totals 18 residues. Germline V gene sequence: CDR1 LGHDT, CDR2 YNNKEL (reference sequence). CDR3 sequence (DNA): TGTGCCAGCAGCCAACTTTGGATCGCTAGCGGGAGGGGCAATGAGCAGTTCTTC. Translation gives CASSQLWIASGRGNEQFF.

The rearrangement joins TRBV5-1 to TRBJ1-2; TRBD1 might be the D (6 bases). Trimming took 3 bases from V and 7 from J, leaving 16 bases between them. Looked up from germline, CDR1 is SGHRS and CDR2 is YFSETQ. The CDR3 covers 14 residues. The CDR3 sequence: CASSSDWGPGGYTF. CDR3 bases: TGCGCCAGCAGCTCGGATTGGGGGCCGGGTGGCTACACCTTC. The variable domain in full, completed from reference TRBV5-1 and TRBJ1-2, reads KAGVTQTPRYLIKTRGQQVTLSCSPISGHRSVSWYQQTPGQGLQFLFEYFSETQRNKGNFPGRFSGRQFSNSRSEMNVSTLELGDSALYLCASSSDWGPGGYTFGSGTRLTVV.

V is TRBV11-2 and J is TRBJ2-7; 9 bases match TRBD1. The CDR3 sequence is 15 residues long. The J segment lost 3 bases and the V segment lost 3 bases, leaving 6 bases of the junction unmatched. In germline, CDR1 is SGHAT, CDR2 FQNNGV. This chain's CDR3 is CASSFGTGTYYEQYF. The CDR3, as DNA: TGTGCCAGCAGCTTTGGGACAGGGACCTACTACGAGCAGTACTTC.

The chain employs TRBV6-5 and TRBJ1-3; 9 bases fit TRBD1. CDR1 is MNHEY, CDR2 SVGAGI, per germline. V shed 2 bases, J shed 2 bases, and the junction held 1 base outside the gene matches. CDR3 length: 15 amino acids. The CDR3 protein is CASSYGQGTGNTIYF. The CDR3 nucleotides are TGTGCCAGCAGTTACGGACAGGGGACTGGAAACACCATATATTTT.

The rearrangement links TRBV15 to TRBJ2-7; D is unclear. This CDR3 is built from 13 residues. The germline CDR1 and CDR2 sequences are LNHNV and YYDKDF (reference sequence). The V and J ends lost 8 bases and 4 bases respectively, with 15 bases between them. The chain's CDR3 is CATSRLLRYEQYF. In DNA form, the CDR3 reads TGTGCCACCTCGAGGCTTCTCAGATACGAGCAGTACTTC.

Regarding this clone: An end of the junction differs from the germline gene, which may be a read error. The chain couples TRBV7-9 to TRBJ1-4; 10 nucleotides match TRBD1. Looked up from germline, CDR1 is SEHNR and CDR2 is FQNEAQ (reference sequence). The CDR3 spans 12 residues. CDR3 nucleotide sequence: TGTGCCAGCAGCGCCTATACCGGGACAGGGGCGTTT. This sequence encodes CASSAYTGTGAF.

CDR3 DNA sequence: TGCGCCAGCAGTGAAGCGGGCCCCCCCTACGAGCAGTACTTC. It is translated as CASSEAGPPYEQYF. The rearrangement joins TRBV10-2 to TRBJ2-7; TRBD2 is a possible D gene (6 bases). This CDR3 is 14 amino acids long. The ends were cut back, 3 bases at V and 2 bases at J, with 11 bases in the middle. Germline CDR1 reads WSHSY; CDR2 reads SAAADI.

In its sample, this clone was seen a few times. The chain employs TRBV5-6 and TRBJ2-7; 7 bases align to TRBD1. The CDR3 contains 15 residues. Germline loops: CDR1 SGHDT, CDR2 YYEEEE. J lost 3 bases, V lost 4 bases, and 10 bases had no gene match. The chain's CDR3 is CASSPHSRTGYEQYF. CDR3 bases: TGTGCCAGCAGCCCACACTCAAGGACAGGCTACGAGCAGTACTTC.

J is TRBJ2-7 and V is TRBV6-4; D is unclear. The germline CDR1 and CDR2 sequences are MRHNA and SNTAGT. The germline V and J ends were trimmed by 3 bases and 5 bases, with 14 bases remaining between them. The CDR3 spans 14 residues. In nucleotides, the CDR3 is TGTGCCAGCAGTGATGGGCAGGCTCTGGACGAGCAGTACTTC. Residues: CASSDGQALDEQYF.

The chain links TRBV7-2 to TRBJ2-3; TRBD2 aligns across 7 bases. Trimming took 5 bases from V and 8 from J; bases not matched to a gene: 4. Germline V gives CDR1 SGHTA, CDR2 FQGNSA. The length of the CDR3 is 12 residues. CDR3 bases: TGTGCCAGCAGCCCATCGGGAGGTACGCAGTATTTT. The encoded protein is CASSPSGGTQYF.

The chain uses TRBV5-4 and TRBJ2-2; 7 positions agree with TRBD1. The V gene's germline CDR1 is SGHNT and CDR2 YYREEE (reference sequence). The CDR3 covers 13 residues. V shed 4 bases and J 11 bases; nucleotides not matched to a gene: 8. Here the CDR3 reads CASSPPDREELFF. CDR3 in DNA: TGTGCCAGCAGCCCTCCTGACAGGGAAGAGCTGTTTTTT. The full variable domain, rest sourced from reference TRBV5-4 and TRBJ2-2, is ETGVTQSPTHLIKTRGQQVTLRCSSQSGHNTVSWYQQALGQGPQFIFQYYREEENGRGNFPPRFSGLQFPNYSSELNVNALELDDSALYLCASSPPDREELFFGEGSRLTVL.

The rearrangement joins TRBV12-3 or TRBV12-4 to TRBJ2-7; D not certain. This CDR3 is 10 amino acids long. With 4 bases removed from V and 4 bases from J, the gap between germline ends came to 2 bases. The CDR3 region has the DNA TGTGCCAGCAGTTCTTACGAGCAGTACTTC. Its protein is CASSSYEQYF.

This clone was seen a few times. The chain recombines TRBV14 with TRBJ1-3; D is perhaps TRBD1 (5 bases). Per the germline V gene, CDR1 is SGHDN and CDR2 is FVKESK. CDR3 length equals 16 residues. Trimming pared 3 bases from V and 4 bases from J, leaving 16 bases between. For the CDR3, the DNA is TGTGCCAGCAGCCAGGCCCGCAACAGGCTCGGAAACACCATATATTTT. Amino acid sequence: CASSQARNRLGNTIYF.

A single count supports this clone. The genes are TRBV28 and TRBJ2-5, with a weak D call TRBD2 (5 bases). Germline CDR1 is MDHEN and CDR2 is SYDVKM. This CDR3 comprises 14 residues. Trimming removed 3 bases at V and 4 bases at J, with 12 bases between. CDR3 DNA sequence: TGTGCCAGCAGTTTGAGGCGGGCGGGAGAGACCCAGTACTTC. Its translation is CASSLRRAGETQYF.

The chain combines TRBV5-6 with TRBJ2-2, with D possibly matching TRBD2 (6 bases). Germline loops: CDR1 SGHDT, CDR2 YYEEEE. The CDR3 is 15 residues long. V lost 1 base to trimming and J lost 2 bases, with 9 bases between them. The CDR3 nucleotides are TGTGCCAGCAGCTTGCGGGCGGGAAACACCGGGGAGCTGTTTTTT. Its translation is CASSLRAGNTGELFF. Together with reference TRBV5-6 and TRBJ2-2, the CDR3 gives the full variable domain: DAGVTQSPTHLIKTRGQQVTLRCSPKSGHDTVSWYQQALGQGPQFIFQYYEEEERQRGNFPDRFSGHQFPNYSSELNVNALLLGDSALYLCASSLRAGNTGELFFGEGSRLTVL.

The V gene is TRBV30, the J gene TRBJ1-3; D is undetermined. The V and J ends lost 4 bases and 0 bases respectively, with 7 bases between them. CDR3 length equals 13 residues. CDR1 GTSNPN and CDR2 SVGIG come from the germline V gene (reference sequence). The CDR3 region is CAWNGGSGNTIYF. The CDR3 DNA reads as TGTGCCTGGAACGGAGGCTCTGGAAACACCATATATTTT.

This clone has just one count. The chain combines TRBV27 with TRBJ1-5; D gene ambiguous. Trimming took off 5 bases at V and 2 bases at J, with 10 bases between the two ends. CDR3 size: 14 residues. Germline CDR1 and CDR2: MNHEY and SMNVEV (reference sequence). The CDR3 nucleotides are TGTGCCAGCAGTCCCTACCGGGGCAATCAGCCCCAGCATTTT. As protein: CASSPYRGNQPQHF.

The chain carries TRBV6-6 and TRBJ1-1, with a possible D match to TRBD1 (5 bases). V lost 5 bases and J 6 bases, leaving 10 bases between the germline ends. From germline, CDR1 is MNHNY and CDR2 SVGAGI (reference sequence). The CDR3 consists of 12 residues. The CDR3 DNA is TGTGCCAGCAGTCTTAGGGGATCTGAAGCTTTCTTT. It translates to CASSLRGSEAFF.